This T cell receptor beta chain was sequenced during a study of T cells after yellow fever vaccination. Background on the study: Some fractions had low cell numbers, and these were prepared with SMART-Seq v4 Ultra Low Input. Study outcomes and limitations: When the response was secondary, it was weaker but reached its peak faster, day 5 versus 15. Few clonotypes appeared in both CD4 and CD8 compartments.

V lost 7 bases, J lost 7 bases, and 22 bases lay in between. The CDR3 has 14 residues. Germline V gene sequence: CDR1 DFQATT, CDR2 SNEGSKA (reference sequence). About this clonotype itself: The antigen remains undetermined.

TCRdb re-analysed the 5' RACE reads in MiXCR, keeping a single row per CDR3 protein. The repertoire holds 300,000 or so distinct CDR3 sequences, roughly 7.5% seen once, with 15% to 20% in the top ten. The source was PBMCs, collected roughly 47 days after the first yellow fever vaccination. The chain uses TRBV20-1 and TRBJ1-2; D perhaps matches TRBD1 (6 bases). The clonotype was recovered from a young man who received the YFV17D yellow fever vaccine. The CDR3 spells CSVGAGTLSSGYTF. The CDR3 DNA follows: TGCAGTGTCGGGGCCGGGACATTAAGCTCTGGCTACACCTTC.